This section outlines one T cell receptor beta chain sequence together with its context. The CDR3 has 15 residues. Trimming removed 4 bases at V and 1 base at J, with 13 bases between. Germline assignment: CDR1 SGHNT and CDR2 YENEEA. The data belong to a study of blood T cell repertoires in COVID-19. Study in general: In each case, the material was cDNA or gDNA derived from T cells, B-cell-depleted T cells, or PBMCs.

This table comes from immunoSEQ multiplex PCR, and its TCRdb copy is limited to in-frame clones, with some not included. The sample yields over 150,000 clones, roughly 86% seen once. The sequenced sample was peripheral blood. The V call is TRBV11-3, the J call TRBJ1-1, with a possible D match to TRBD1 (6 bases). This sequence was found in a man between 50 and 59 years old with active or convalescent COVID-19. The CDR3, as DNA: TGTGCCAGCAGCTCGGGGGGCCCGGAGAACACTGAAGCTTTCTTT. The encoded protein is CASSSGGPENTEAFF.